This is a list of T cell receptor beta chains from one sample in a study of graft-versus-host responses after intestinal transplantation. The antigens these receptors bind are not known. Measured with immunoSEQ multiplex PCR; TCRdb has only the in-frame clones, and not every one. The sample holds around 93,000 clones, 90% to 95% seen once. The specimen comprised unstimulated CD8+ T cells sorted from spleen or lymph node cells, sampled before intestinal transplant. The receptors derive from a human donor who received an intestinal transplant. Each CDR3 is given with its conserved first and last residue. D genes are given only for firm matches. Clone size, where shown, is once, few, many, or a class for clones that have expanded.

J gene	clone size	V gene	D gene	CDR3 DNA	CDR3 protein
TRBJ2-1	few	TRBV19	.	TGTGCCAGTAGCCCCACAGCGGACAGCCTCGCTCACCATGAGCAGTTCTTC	CASSPTADSLAHHEQFF
TRBJ2-7	.	TRBV27	.	TGTGCCAGCAGTAAACCGGGGCCAGGCCTCTATATCGAGCAGTACTTC	CASSKPGPGLYIEQYF
TRBJ2-2	.	TRBV6-6	.	TGTGCCAGCAGTTACTCGAGTTTTGGGGCCGGGGAGCTGTTTTTT	CASSYSSFGAGELFF
TRBJ2-1	.	TRBV5-6	.	TGTGCCAGCAGCCAAAGAAGGGCCGTTAACAATGAGCAGTTCTTC	CASSQRRAVNNEQFF
TRBJ2-7	few	TRBV2	TRBD1	TGTGCCAGCAGGGAGACAGGGACCTACGAGCAGTACTTC	CASRETGTYEQYF
TRBJ2-1	.	TRBV7-6	.	TGTGCCAGCAGCTTGGCCTTGGGGGCCAATAAAGAGCAGTTCTTC	CASSLALGANKEQFF
TRBJ2-3	.	TRBV7-9	.	TGTGCCAGCAGCTCTACACGGAGCAGGGAGGTCACAGATACGCAGTATTTT	CASSSTRSREVTDTQYF
TRBJ2-7	few	TRBV19	TRBD2	TGTGCCAGTGCCCCGACCCTAGCGGGAGGGCCCGTCGAGCAGTACTTC	CASAPTLAGGPVEQYF
TRBJ1-5	.	TRBV30	.	TGTGCCTGGAGCCCTGGACAGAGCAATCAGCCCCAGCATTTT	CAWSPGQSNQPQHF
TRBJ2-1	.	TRBV14	.	TGTGCCAGCAGTCCTCAGTATGGGATTTACAATGAGCAGTTCTTC	CASSPQYGIYNEQFF
TRBJ2-1	.	TRBV29-1	.	TGCAGCGTTGAAGGGGTATCCTCTAGCTCCTACAATGAGCAGTTCTTC	CSVEGVSSSSYNEQFF
TRBJ2-3	.	TRBV5-1	.	TGCGCCTGTAGAAGGACTTCGGCAGGAGCAGATACGCAGTATTTT	CACRRTSAGADTQYF
TRBJ2-7	.	TRBV2	.	TGTGCCAGCAGTAAAGCAGCACAGAGCTCCTACGAGCAGTACTTC	CASSKAAQSSYEQYF
TRBJ2-5	once	TRBV6-1	TRBD2	TGTGCCAGCAGTGATGTGCTAGCGGGACCTAAGCAAGAGACCCAGTACTTC	CASSDVLAGPKQETQYF
TRBJ2-7	.	TRBV4-1	TRBD1	TGCGCCAGCCGGGACAGCGCTTACGAGCAGTACTTC	CASRDSAYEQYF
TRBJ1-5	.	TRBV4-1	.	TGCGCCAGCAGCCAACCCCGGGAGGCCCTACAGCCCCAGCATTTT	CASSQPREALQPQHF
TRBJ1-2	.	TRBV19	.	TGTGCCAGTAGTATAGCCCCCCAGGCTGCTAACTATGGCTACACCTTC	CASSIAPQAANYGYTF
TRBJ1-3	once	TRBV9	.	TGTGCCAGCTCCCCTGAAGGGTCTAATGGAAACACCATATATTTT	CASSPEGSNGNTIYF
TRBJ2-1	.	TRBV9	.	TGTGCCAGCAGCGTAGACTGGCTCGGGACCGCAATCAACAATGAGCAGTTCTTC	CASSVDWLGTAINNEQFF
TRBJ2-1	.	TRBV7-3	.	TGTGCCAGCAGCTTAATAGGGGGTCAGCTTTACAATGAGCAGTTCTTC	CASSLIGGQLYNEQFF
TRBJ1-3	.	TRBV11-2	.	TGTGCCAGCAGCTTTGGAAACACCATATATTTT	CASSFGNTIYF
TRBJ2-7	once	TRBV5-1	.	TGCGCCAGCAGCGAGTACAGGAGTTCCTACGAGCAGTACTTC	CASSEYRSSYEQYF
TRBJ2-2	few	TRBV6-5	TRBD1	TGTGCCAGCAGTACAGGGGGCGACACCGGGGAGCTGTTTTTT	CASSTGGDTGELFF
TRBJ2-6	.	TRBV6-6	TRBD1	TGTGCCAGCGGAGAACAGGGGGCTGGGGCCAACGTCCTGACTTTC	CASGEQGAGANVLTF
TRBJ2-1	.	TRBV7-7	.	TGTGCCAGCAGTCGTTCGGGGGATGAGCAGTTCTTC	CASSRSGDEQFF
TRBJ2-7	.	TRBV5-4	.	TGTGCCAGCAGCCCGCCTGGCAGGCTCGAGCAGTACTTC	CASSPPGRLEQYF
TRBJ2-2	.	TRBV9	.	TGTGCCAGCAGCGTTCGCACCGGGGAGCTGTTTTTT	CASSVRTGELFF
TRBJ2-7	few	TRBV27	.	TGTGCCAGCAGTTTAACTGCCACCTACGAGCAGTACTTC	CASSLTATYEQYF
TRBJ1-1	.	TRBV4-1	.	TGCGCCAGCAGCCAATCGCAGGGGACGAACACTGAAGCTTTCTTT	CASSQSQGTNTEAFF
TRBJ2-1	.	TRBV9	TRBD2	TGTGCCAGCAGCGTAGCGTCCGGGACTAGCGGGTACAATGAGCAGTTCTTC	CASSVASGTSGYNEQFF
TRBJ2-1	.	TRBV4-1	.	TGCGCCAGCAGCCAATCCGTCGGGGCCGATGAGCAGTTCTTC	CASSQSVGADEQFF
TRBJ2-7	once	TRBV6-5	.	TGTGCCAGCTGGCGGTCAGAATGGGCCTCCGAGCAGTACTTC	CASWRSEWASEQYF
TRBJ2-3	.	TRBV7-9	.	TGTGCCAGCAGACCCCAGGGGTTGGCAGATACGCAGTATTTT	CASRPQGLADTQYF
TRBJ1-4	once	TRBV9	.	TGTGCCAGCAGCGGGACACCTAATGAAAAACTGTTTTTT	CASSGTPNEKLFF
TRBJ2-1	.	TRBV6-5	.	TGTGCCAGCAGTTACGGGGACTGGATCAATGAGCAGTTCTTC	CASSYGDWINEQFF
TRBJ2-7	.	TRBV27	.	TGTGCCAGCAGAACGAGCTCCTACGAGCAGTGCTTC	CASRTSSYEQCF
TRBJ2-7	.	TRBV18	.	TGTGCCAGCTCACCACCACCCTGCAGTTTCGGAGAAAATACTGGGTCCTCCTACGAGCAGTACTTC	CASSPPPCSFGENTGSSYEQYF
TRBJ1-2	.	TRBV7-6	.	TGTGCCAGCAGCCCCGAGTATTTGGGGGATGGCTACACCTTC	CASSPEYLGDGYTF
TRBJ2-1	.	TRBV9	TRBD1	TGTGCCAGCAGTGACTCGGGGACAGGGGGCAATGAGCAGTTCTTC	CASSDSGTGGNEQFF
TRBJ1-1	.	TRBV6-6	.	TGTGCCAGCGGGGTGGGGACTGAAGCTTTCTTT	CASGVGTEAFF
TRBJ1-2	.	TRBV29-1	TRBD1	TGCAGCGTTGAAATACAGGGGGACTATGGCTACACCTTC	CSVEIQGDYGYTF
TRBJ1-1	.	TRBV9	TRBD1	TGTGCCAGCAGCTCAGGGACAGGCAACACTGAAGCTTTCTTT	CASSSGTGNTEAFF
TRBJ1-5	.	TRBV9	.	TGTGCCAGCAGCGGGGACGAGAGGAATCAGCCCCAGCATTTT	CASSGDERNQPQHF
TRBJ2-7	.	TRBV23-1	.	TGCGCCAGCAGTCAACAGGGGGGCTTC	CASSQQGGF
TRBJ1-1	.	TRBV5-1	.	TGCGCCAGCAGCCAGGGCCCCCTGAACACTGAAGCTTTCTTT	CASSQGPLNTEAFF
TRBJ1-6	.	TRBV27	TRBD1	TGTGCCAGCAGTCTTTCCGGGACAGGACTCTCCTATAATTCACCCCTCCACTTT	CASSLSGTGLSYNSPLHF
TRBJ1-2	.	TRBV6-5	.	TGTGCCAGCAGTTACTCTACCGGAGCAAGCGGTGGCTACACCTTC	CASSYSTGASGGYTF
TRBJ1-5	.	TRBV10-2	.	TGCGCCAGCAGTGAAGGACAGCCCCAGCATTTT	CASSEGQPQHF
TRBJ2-3	.	TRBV15	.	TGTGCCACCAGTAAGGGGGCAGATACGCAGTATTTT	CATSKGADTQYF
TRBJ2-7	.	TRBV11-3	.	TGTGCCAGCAGCTCGAGGGCGCCCCGGAAACAGGGTTCCTACGAGCAGTACTTC	CASSSRAPRKQGSYEQYF
TRBJ1-2	.	TRBV6-5	.	TGTGCCAGCAGTTACGTGCAGGGCGCTAACTATGGCTACACCTTC	CASSYVQGANYGYTF
TRBJ2-7	.	TRBV19	.	TGTGCCAGTAGTATTCGGGATTACTACGAGCAGTACTTC	CASSIRDYYEQYF
TRBJ2-5	.	TRBV1	.	TGCACCAGCAGCCTGCCCTCGGACACCCAAGAGACCCAGTACTTC	CTSSLPSDTQETQYF
TRBJ2-1	once	TRBV11-2	.	TGTGCCAGCAGCTTAGGTAGGGGCTCCTACAATGAGCAGTTCTTC	CASSLGRGSYNEQFF
TRBJ2-2	.	TRBV7-9	.	TGTGCCAGCAGCGAAAACAGGGTAGTGAACACCGGGGAGCTGTTTTTT	CASSENRVVNTGELFF